This note documents a single TCR beta chain sequence. Its antigen is still unknown. This sample is drawn from a study of cytomegalovirus exposure and HLA in healthy donors. Study outcomes and limitations: The classifier, whose performance was assessed in both the original and validation cohorts, reportedly diagnosed cytomegalovirus status with high specificity and sensitivity. Most TCR sequences were seen very rarely across donors, but some public TCRs occurred in many.

Looked up from germline, CDR1 is MNHNS and CDR2 is SASEGT. Trimming removed 5 bases at V and 4 bases at J, with 12 bases between. This CDR3 has 14 residues. The repertoire was sequenced with immunoSEQ multiplex PCR; TCRdb's copy has only in-frame clones and lacks some. The repertoire holds roughly 200,000 clones, 80% to 85% seen once, with roughly 1.2% in the top ten. The chain has TRBV6-1 and TRBJ1-5; D gene ambiguous. Sequenced material: PBMCs. The sequence came from a woman in her twenties or thirties in good health and CMV-seronegative. Here the CDR3 reads CASSLLEINQPQHF. CDR3 DNA sequence: TGTGCCAGCAGTTTACTAGAAATTAATCAGCCCCAGCATTTT.